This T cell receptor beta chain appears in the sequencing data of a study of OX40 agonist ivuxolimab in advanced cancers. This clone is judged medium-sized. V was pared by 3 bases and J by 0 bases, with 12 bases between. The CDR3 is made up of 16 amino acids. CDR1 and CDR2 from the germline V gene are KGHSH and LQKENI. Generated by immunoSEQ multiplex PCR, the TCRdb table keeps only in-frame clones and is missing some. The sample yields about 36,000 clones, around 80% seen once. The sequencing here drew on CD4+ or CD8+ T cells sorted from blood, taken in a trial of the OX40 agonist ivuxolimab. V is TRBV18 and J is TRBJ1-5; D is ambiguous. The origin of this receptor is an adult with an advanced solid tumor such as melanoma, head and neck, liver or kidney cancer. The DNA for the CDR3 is TGTGCCAGCTCACCTTTCCCTACCCTTAGCAATCAGCCCCAGCATTTT. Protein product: CASSPFPTLSNQPQHF.